The next 16 T cell receptor beta chains were all read from a single sample in a study of identical twins. TCRdb fed the 5' RACE reads into MiXCR, producing one record per CDR3 protein. The sample holds 1.5 million or so distinct CDR3 sequences; around 29% are singletons and the top ten take about 0.25%. Sequencing used cord blood. These receptor sequences come from a newborn girl in good health.

The chain recombines TRBV29-1 with TRBJ1-2, with 8 positions matching TRBD1. With V trimmed by 5 bases and J by 6 bases, 8 bases remained unmatched. Germline-derived CDR1 and CDR2 are SQVTM and ANQGSEA. The CDR3 extends over 13 amino acids. The chain's CDR3 is CSVSSDRVNGYTF. The CDR3 DNA reads as TGCAGCGTTTCCTCGGACAGGGTGAATGGCTACACCTTC.

This clonotype was detected only a few times. This chain joins TRBV6-2 or TRBV6-3 and TRBJ2-1; D gene uncertain. Deletions cut 1 base from V and 9 bases from J, with 4 bases between. This CDR3 has 11 residues. CDR1 is MNHEY and CDR2 is SVGEGT in the germline V gene. The CDR3 DNA reads as TGTGCCAGCAGTTACTTCTCTGAGCAGTTCTTC. Its translation is CASSYFSEQFF.

At least ten counts were recorded for this clonotype. The rearrangement joins TRBV18 to TRBJ2-7, with D unresolved. This CDR3 is built from 12 residues. The V end was cut by 5 bases, the J end by 2 bases, with 7 bases between. Germline V lookup: CDR1 KGHSH, CDR2 LQKENI. CDR3 loop: CASSDSPYEQYF. The CDR3 nucleotides are TGTGCCAGCTCAGACTCCCCCTACGAGCAGTACTTC.

The rearrangement links TRBV12-3 or TRBV12-4 to TRBJ2-2; perhaps TRBD1 as D (6 bases). The CDR3 runs to 12 residues. Trimming took off 1 base at V and 9 bases at J, with 6 bases between the two ends. This chain's CDR3 is CASSLGDRELFF. In DNA, the CDR3 is TGTGCCAGCAGTTTAGGGGACAGGGAGCTGTTTTTT.

The genes are TRBV21-1 and TRBJ2-2; the D call TRBD2 from the table was never checked on the DNA. TRBV21-1 is a listed pseudogene. This CDR3 is 17 amino acids long. The CDR3 protein is CASSKKGTSGKDGELFF. DNA for the CDR3: TGTGCCAGCAGCAAAAAGGGTACTAGCGGGAAGGACGGGGAGCTGTTTTTT.

This clonotype came up a few times. The chain recombines TRBV6-6 with TRBJ1-5; TRBD1 is a possible D gene (6 bases). The CDR3 covers 16 residues. Germline V gene data show CDR1 as MNHNY and CDR2 as SVGAGI (reference sequence). The ends were cut back, 0 bases at V and 7 bases at J, with 16 bases in the middle. The CDR3, as DNA: TGTGCCAGCAGTTACTCGGGTTCGGGGGCCTACCAGCCCCAGCATTTT. Translating gives CASSYSGSGAYQPQHF.

This chain connects TRBV13 to TRBJ2-2; a weak D match, TRBD2 (5 bases). Trimming shortened V by 2 bases and J by 4 bases, and 14 bases separated the two germline ends. The CDR3 has 16 residues. Germline V lookup: CDR1 PRHDT, CDR2 FYEKMQ (reference sequence). The CDR3 sequence: CASSLPHSGSTGELFF. The CDR3 nucleotides are TGTGCCAGCAGCTTACCCCACTCGGGAAGCACCGGGGAGCTGTTTTTT.

In this sample, this clonotype turned up many times. The CDR3 region has the DNA TGCGCCAGCAGCTTGGGGGCGCCCAACTATGGCTACACCTTC. Protein sequence: CASSLGAPNYGYTF. The chain employs TRBV5-1 and TRBJ1-2; D is unclear. This CDR3 is 14 amino acids long. Germline V gives CDR1 SGHRS, CDR2 YFSETQ. Trimming pared 0 bases from V and 2 bases from J, leaving 8 bases between.

This clonotype was observed at least ten times. Here the CDR3 reads CASSPTGLAYEQYF. Written as DNA, the CDR3 is TGTGCCAGCAGTCCTACCGGACTAGCCTACGAGCAGTACTTC. This chain joins TRBV27 and TRBJ2-7, with TRBD2 matching over 7 bases. V was pared by 5 bases and J by 2 bases, with 6 bases of the junction left unmatched. This CDR3 contains 14 residues. Germline V gene data show CDR1 as MNHEY and CDR2 as SMNVEV (reference sequence).

This clonotype came up many times. This chain joins TRBV4-2 and TRBJ2-3; TRBD2 aligns across 9 bases. The CDR3 consists of 15 residues. V lost 3 bases, J lost 2 bases, and 3 bases stayed unmatched. Germline CDR1 LGHNA, CDR2 YNFKEQ. CDR3 amino acids: CASSQLAGTTDTQYF. CDR3 sequence (DNA): TGTGCCAGCAGCCAGCTAGCGGGGACCACAGATACGCAGTATTTT.

The J gene is TRBJ2-7, the V gene TRBV25-1; 7 bases fit TRBD1. J lost 7 bases, V lost 1 base, and 7 bases had no gene match. CDR1 and CDR2 (germline): MGHDK, SYGVNS. CDR3 size: 14 residues. The chain's CDR3 is CASSEWRQGLEQYF. DNA of the CDR3: TGTGCCAGCAGTGAATGGCGACAGGGTCTTGAGCAGTACTTC.

This clonotype showed up just a few times. The genes are TRBV9 and TRBJ2-6; D is possibly TRBD2 (5 bases). V lost 5 bases and J lost 5, with 8 bases in between. CDR3 length equals 13 residues. Germline CDR1 is SGDLS and CDR2 is YYNGEE. This CDR3 is CASSGGWANVLTF. As DNA, the CDR3 is TGTGCCAGCAGTGGAGGCTGGGCCAACGTCCTGACTTTC.

Concerning this clonotype itself: This could be a read error, since a much larger clone is one nucleotide away. This chain joins TRBV6-9 and TRBJ2-7; 12 bases line up with TRBD2. With 7 bases clipped from V and 7 bases from J, the junction kept 11 bases outside the gene matches. Germline V gives CDR1 MNHGY, CDR2 SVAAGI. The CDR3 totals 15 residues. In DNA, the CDR3 is TGTGCCAGCACCCCAACTAGCGGGAGGCACAATGAGCAGTACTTC. Encoded protein: CASTPTSGRHNEQYF.

V and J are TRBV24-1 and TRBJ2-3; weak D call: TRBD2 (6 bases). The V gene lost 5 bases and the J gene lost 4 bases, with 12 bases spanning the gap. The CDR3 contains 14 residues. Germline CDR1 is KGHDR and CDR2 is SFDVKD. The CDR3 spells CATSAGSRSDTQYF. The CDR3 nucleotides read TGTGCCACCAGTGCCGGGAGTCGGTCAGATACGCAGTATTTT.

This chain joins TRBV12-3 or TRBV12-4 and TRBJ1-2; D perhaps matches TRBD1 (6 bases). Trimming took off 5 bases at V and 1 base at J, with 17 bases between the two ends. The CDR3 is 16 amino acids. CDR3 DNA sequence: TGTGCCAGCAGTGGGGGGCCTGACAGACTTAACTATGGCTACACCTTC. Amino acid sequence: CASSGGPDRLNYGYTF.

The chain uses TRBV7-6 and TRBJ2-3, with a weak D call TRBD1 (5 bases). Germline V gene lookup returns CDR1 SGHVS and CDR2 FNYEAQ. The CDR3 covers 16 residues. V lost 2 bases, J lost 2 bases, and 14 bases lay in between. CDR3 sequence reads: CASSLSPPRVTDTQYF. In DNA form, the CDR3 reads TGTGCCAGCAGCTTATCCCCACCCAGGGTCACAGATACGCAGTATTTT.